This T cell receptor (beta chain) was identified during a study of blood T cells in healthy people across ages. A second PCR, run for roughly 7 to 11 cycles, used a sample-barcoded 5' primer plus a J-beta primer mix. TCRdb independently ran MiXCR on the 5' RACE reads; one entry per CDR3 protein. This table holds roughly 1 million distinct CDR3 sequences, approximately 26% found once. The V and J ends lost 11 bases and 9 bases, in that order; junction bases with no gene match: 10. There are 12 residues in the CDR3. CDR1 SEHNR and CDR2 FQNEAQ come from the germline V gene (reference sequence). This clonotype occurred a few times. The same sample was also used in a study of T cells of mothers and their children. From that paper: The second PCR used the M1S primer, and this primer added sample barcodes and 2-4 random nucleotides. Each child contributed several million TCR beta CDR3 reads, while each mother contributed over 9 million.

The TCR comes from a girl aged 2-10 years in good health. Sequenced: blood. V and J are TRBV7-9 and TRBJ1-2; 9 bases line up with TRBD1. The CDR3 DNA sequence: TGTGCCGGATCGGGACAGGGTGAACGCTACACCTTC. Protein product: CAGSGQGERYTF.